The rows below give T cell receptor beta chains drawn from one sample of a study of cytomegalovirus exposure and HLA in healthy donors. Here immunoSEQ multiplex PCR was the method, and the copy in TCRdb shows in-frame clones only, minus some. This table has tens of thousands of clones, 78% appearing once. The source material was PBMCs. Every receptor here comes from a male donor in good health and CMV-seropositive. Both conserved end residues are trimmed from each CDR3. The D gene is left open where the match is weak.

d_call,j_call,v_call,cdr3_aa
.,TRBJ1-1,TRBV7-3,ASSPGGRPSAEAF
TRBD2,TRBJ2-5,TRBV6-5,ASSSPAGPETQY
.,TRBJ2-7,TRBV9,ASSPLSDSRRTYEQY
TRBD1,TRBJ1-2,TRBV10-2,ASSSDRGYGYT
.,TRBJ2-7,TRBV7-2,ASSLKWSVLASPYEQY
TRBD2,TRBJ2-3,TRBV29-1,SASGLAGERTDTQY
TRBD2,TRBJ2-7,TRBV15,ATSRVLADYEQY
.,TRBJ2-5,TRBV7-6,ASSLTSLETQY
TRBD2,TRBJ2-5,TRBV28,AGSVSGSSETQY
TRBD1,TRBJ1-4,TRBV25-1,ASSEGDRGNEKLF
.,TRBJ2-7,TRBV19,ASSIGLGYEQY
.,TRBJ2-2,TRBV4-1,ASSQDFSRTGELF
.,TRBJ1-2,TRBV5-1,ASSLTDSHVYGYT
.,TRBJ2-1,TRBV19,ASSIPGTFNEQF
TRBD1,TRBJ2-7,TRBV13,ASSKTGPTSYEQY
.,TRBJ1-3,TRBV9,ASSVGQAENTIY
.,TRBJ2-1,TRBV11-2,ASSPGQTPYNEQF
.,TRBJ2-5,TRBV5-4,ASSSPVAGQETQY
TRBD2,TRBJ2-1,TRBV28,ASLSSGIVNEQF
TRBD2,TRBJ2-7,TRBV9,ASSPLEGKSGS
.,TRBJ1-1,TRBV20-1,SASAGIEAF
TRBD1,TRBJ1-6,TRBV6-1,ASSEASYTGGNSPLH
.,TRBJ1-5,TRBV5-1,ASSLTGINQPQH
.,TRBJ2-7,TRBV28,ASRRSTYEQY
.,TRBJ1-2,TRBV9,ASSAEDGHPRKGYT
TRBD1,TRBJ1-2,TRBV29-1,SVRQGSGYT
.,TRBJ2-4,TRBV9,ASSVEGRTKNIQY